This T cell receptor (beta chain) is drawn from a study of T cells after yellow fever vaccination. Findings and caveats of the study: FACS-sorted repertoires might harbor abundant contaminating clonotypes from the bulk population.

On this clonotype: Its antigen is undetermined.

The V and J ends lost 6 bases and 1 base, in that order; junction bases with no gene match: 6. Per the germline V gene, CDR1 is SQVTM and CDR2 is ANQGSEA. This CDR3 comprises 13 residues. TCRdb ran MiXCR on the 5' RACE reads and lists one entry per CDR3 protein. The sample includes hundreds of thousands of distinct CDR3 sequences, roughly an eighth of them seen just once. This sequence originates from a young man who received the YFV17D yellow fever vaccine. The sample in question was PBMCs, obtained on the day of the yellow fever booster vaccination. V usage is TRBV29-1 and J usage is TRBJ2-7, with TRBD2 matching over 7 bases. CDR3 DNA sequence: TGCAGCGTCCAAGCAGCGGGATCCTACGAGCAGTACTTC. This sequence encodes CSVQAAGSYEQYF.